This T cell receptor beta chain derives from a study of T cells in Graves' hyperthyroidism and ophthalmopathy. Amplified TCR beta CDR3 regions came from RNA transcripts. TCR CDR3 regions were first amplified by RT-PCR with HTBI primers. In TCRdb, the multiplex PCR reads were re-called with MiXCR into one record per CDR3 protein. Altogether around 690,000 distinct CDR3 sequences are present, 15% to 20% being singletons, with the ten largest covering about 16%. The V and J ends lost 1 base and 6 bases respectively, with 18 bases between them. This CDR3 region has 16 residues. The V gene's germline CDR1 is LGHDT and CDR2 YNNKEL (reference sequence).

The specimen sequenced was blood. This chain links TRBV3-1 with TRBJ1-2; maybe TRBD1 (6 bases). The clonotype originates from a man over 45 with Graves' hyperthyroidism. CDR3 DNA sequence: TGTGCCAGCAGCCAAGCGGGACACGGGGGTCGGAATGGCTACACCTTC. This encodes CASSQAGHGGRNGYTF. Drawing the rest from reference TRBV3-1 and TRBJ1-2, the complete variable domain is DTAVSQTPKYLVTQMGNDKSIKCEQNLGHDTMYWYKQDSKKFLKIMFSYNNKELIINETVPNRFSPKSPDKAHLNLHINSLELGDSAVYFCASSQAGHGGRNGYTFGSGTRLTVV.